The text below deals with one T cell receptor beta chain. Its target is unknown. Relative to the germline gene, one junction end is altered; a read error may explain this. RNA was extracted from bulk tissue without any cell sorting. Newly diagnosed lung cancer patients had thoracic surgery in China, August–late 2014, without prior chemotherapy. Germline values: CDR1 SGHNT, CDR2 YYREEE (reference sequence). The CDR3 is made up of 17 amino acids. This specimen comes from a study of tumor and adjacent non-tumor tissue in lung cancer. Three rounds of nested PCR, following a modified ARM-PCR protocol, produced the TCRbeta library. One entry per CDR3 protein results from TCRdb running MiXCR on the multiplex PCR reads. The sample comprises roughly 120,000 distinct CDR3 sequences, over 70% of which are singletons, and approximately 24% rests with the top ten. Study conclusions and caveats: Top 100 clones took a larger repertoire share in normal lung.

The chain employs TRBV5-4 and TRBJ2-2; 9 nucleotides match TRBD1. The sample was lung tumor tissue. The sequence was obtained from a man in his 70s with non-small cell lung cancer. The CDR3 here is CDSSLGPGTGIPGELFF. DNA for the CDR3: TGTGACAGCAGCTTAGGGCCAGGGACAGGGATCCCCGGGGAGCTGTTTTTT.